This T cell receptor (beta chain) was captured in a study of control samples from healthy donors and cancer patients. The table came from immunoSEQ multiplex PCR; TCRdb's copy has only in-frame clones and leaves some out. This table has 140,000 to 150,000 clones, 80% to 95% appearing once. With 8 bases clipped from V and 0 bases from J, the junction kept 3 bases outside the gene matches. The V gene's germline CDR1 is MNHEY and CDR2 SVGAGI. This CDR3 has 14 amino acids. The rearrangement uses TRBV6-5 and TRBJ2-2; TRBD1 agrees at 7 bases. The receptor was isolated from a man younger than 45 in good health. Sequenced: blood. The CDR3 loop is CASSGTANTGELFF. CDR3 DNA sequence: TGTGCCAGCTCCGGGACAGCGAACACCGGGGAGCTGTTTTTT.